The 2 T cell receptor beta chains below were found in one sample sequenced in a study of naive and memory T cell subsets. The beta constant-region primer was an equimolar mix of two oligonucleotides covering TRBC1 and TRBC2. Four rounds of PCR amplified the ligated cDNA using nested alpha and beta constant-region primers plus SP2. Using its own MiXCR run on the UMI-ligation and nested PCR reads, TCRdb lists one record per CDR3 protein. The sample lists 9,700 or so distinct CDR3 sequences, roughly 6% occurring once. The specimen sequenced was CD4+ TEMRA cells from blood. This sample's subset: effector memory re-expressing CD45RA, CD45RA+ CD27-. Receptors originate from a human donor in good health.

This clonotype was seen repeatedly, ten times or more. The V gene is TRBV5-8, the J gene TRBJ2-7, with 7 bases that match TRBD2. CDR3 length equals 14 residues. With V trimmed by 1 base and J by 7 bases, 8 bases remained unmatched. Germline CDR1 SGHTS, CDR2 YDEGEE. For the CDR3, the DNA is TGTGCCAGCAGCTTGTCGGGGGGAGTGGGTGAGCAGTACTTC. As protein: CASSLSGGVGEQYF. The full variable domain, its missing parts supplied by reference TRBV5-8 and TRBJ2-7, is EAGVTQSPTHLIKTRGQQATLRCSPISGHTSVYWYQQALGLGLQFLLWYDEGEERNRGNFPPRFSGRQFPNYSSELNVNALELEDSALYLCASSLSGGVGEQYFGPGTRLTVT.

The chain employs TRBV20-1 and TRBJ2-5; TRBD2 is a possible D gene (5 bases). The CDR3 is 14 residues long. V gave up 4 bases and J gave up 2 bases, with 14 bases separating them. Germline CDR1 and CDR2: DFQATT and SNEGSKA (reference sequence). The CDR3 coding sequence is TGCAGTGCTAAAAACCCGACGGGACAAGAGACCCAGTACTTC. This encodes CSAKNPTGQETQYF.